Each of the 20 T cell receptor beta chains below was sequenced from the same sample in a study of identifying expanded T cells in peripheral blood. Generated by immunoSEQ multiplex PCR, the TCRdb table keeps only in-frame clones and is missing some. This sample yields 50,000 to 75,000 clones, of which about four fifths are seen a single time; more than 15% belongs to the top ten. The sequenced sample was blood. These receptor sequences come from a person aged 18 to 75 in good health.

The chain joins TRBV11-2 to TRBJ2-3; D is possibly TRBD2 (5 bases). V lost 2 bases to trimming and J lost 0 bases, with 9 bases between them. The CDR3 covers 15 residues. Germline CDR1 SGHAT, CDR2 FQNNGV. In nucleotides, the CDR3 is TGTGCCAGCAGCTTACTGGGAGACAGCACAGATACGCAGTATTTT. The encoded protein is CASSLLGDSTDTQYF.

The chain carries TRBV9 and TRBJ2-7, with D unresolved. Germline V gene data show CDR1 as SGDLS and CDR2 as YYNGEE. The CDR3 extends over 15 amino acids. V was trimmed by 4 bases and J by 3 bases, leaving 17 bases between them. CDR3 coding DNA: TGTGCCAGCAGCCCCCGGATAGCTGGGAACTACGAGCAGTACTTC. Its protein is CASSPRIAGNYEQYF.

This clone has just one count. The CDR3 nucleotides are TGCGCCAGCAGCTTTAGCGGGAGTCGAGATACGCAGTATTTT. As protein: CASSFSGSRDTQYF. The J gene is TRBJ2-3, the V gene TRBV5-1; 9 bases map to TRBD2. Looked up from germline, CDR1 is SGHRS and CDR2 is YFSETQ. The CDR3 loop spans 14 amino acids. The V gene end was trimmed by 2 bases and the J gene end by 5 bases; junction bases not matched to a gene: 3.

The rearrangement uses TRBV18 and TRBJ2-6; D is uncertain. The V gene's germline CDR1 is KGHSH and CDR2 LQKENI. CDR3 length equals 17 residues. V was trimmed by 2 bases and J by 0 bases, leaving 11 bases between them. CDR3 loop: CASSPTWGPSGANVLTF. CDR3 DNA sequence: TGTGCCAGCTCACCAACGTGGGGTCCCTCTGGGGCCAACGTCCTGACTTTC.

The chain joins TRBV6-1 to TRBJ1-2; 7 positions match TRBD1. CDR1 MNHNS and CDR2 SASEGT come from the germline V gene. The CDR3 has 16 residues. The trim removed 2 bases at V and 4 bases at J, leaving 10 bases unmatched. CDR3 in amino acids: CASSEWVTTGFYGYTF. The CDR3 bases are TGTGCCAGCAGTGAATGGGTGACGACAGGGTTCTATGGCTACACCTTC.

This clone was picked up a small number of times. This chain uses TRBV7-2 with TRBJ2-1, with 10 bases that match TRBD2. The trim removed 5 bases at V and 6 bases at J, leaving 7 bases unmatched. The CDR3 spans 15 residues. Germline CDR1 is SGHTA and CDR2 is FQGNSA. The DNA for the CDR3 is TGTGCCAGCAGCCCGAGCGGGGGGGCCATCAATGAGCAGTTCTTC. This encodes CASSPSGGAINEQFF. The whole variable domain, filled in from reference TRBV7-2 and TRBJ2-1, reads GAGVSQSPSNKVTEKGKDVELRCDPISGHTALYWYRQSLGQGLEFLIYFQGNSAPDKSGLPSDRFSAERTGGSVSTLTIQRTQQEDSAVYLCASSPSGGAINEQFFGPGTRLTVL.

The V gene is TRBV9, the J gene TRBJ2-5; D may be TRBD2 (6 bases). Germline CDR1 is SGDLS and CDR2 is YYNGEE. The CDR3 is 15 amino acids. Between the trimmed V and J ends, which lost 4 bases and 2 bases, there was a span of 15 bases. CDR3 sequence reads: CASSRPSGVQETQYF. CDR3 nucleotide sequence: TGTGCCAGCAGCCGTCCATCGGGGGTACAAGAGACCCAGTACTTC. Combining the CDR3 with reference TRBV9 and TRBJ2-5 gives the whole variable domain DSGVTQTPKHLITATGQRVTLRCSPRSGDLSVYWYQQSLDQGLQFLIQYYNGEERAKGNILERFSAQQFPDLHSELNLSSLELGDSALYFCASSRPSGVQETQYFGPGTRLLVL.

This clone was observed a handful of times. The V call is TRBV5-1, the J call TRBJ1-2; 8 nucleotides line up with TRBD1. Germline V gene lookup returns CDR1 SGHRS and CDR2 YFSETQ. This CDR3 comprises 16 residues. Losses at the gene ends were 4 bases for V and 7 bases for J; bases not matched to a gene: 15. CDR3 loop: CASSLGAQGAVGGYTF. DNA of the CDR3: TGCGCCAGCAGCCTGGGGGCCCAGGGGGCTGTAGGTGGCTACACCTTC.

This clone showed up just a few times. CDR3 protein: CASSEDRGTEAFF. The CDR3 coding sequence is TGTGCCAGCAGCGAGGACAGGGGCACTGAAGCTTTCTTT. V and J are TRBV5-4 and TRBJ1-1; the match to TRBD1 covers 9 bases. CDR3 length equals 13 residues. Germline CDR1 reads SGHNT; CDR2 reads YYREEE (reference sequence). J was trimmed by 4 bases and V by 4 bases; bases with no gene match: 2.

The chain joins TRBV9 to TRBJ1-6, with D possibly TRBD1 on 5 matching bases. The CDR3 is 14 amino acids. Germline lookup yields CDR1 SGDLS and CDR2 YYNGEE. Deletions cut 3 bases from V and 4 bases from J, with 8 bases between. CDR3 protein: CASSAGGYNSPLHF. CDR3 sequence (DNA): TGTGCCAGCAGCGCCGGGGGGTATAATTCACCCCTCCACTTT.

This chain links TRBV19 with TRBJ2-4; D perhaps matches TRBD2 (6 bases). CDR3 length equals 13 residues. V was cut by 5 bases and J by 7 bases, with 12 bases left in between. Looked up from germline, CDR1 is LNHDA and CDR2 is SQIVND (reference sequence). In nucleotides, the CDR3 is TGTGCCAGTAGTCGGGGGTCTAGGAACATTCAGTACTTC. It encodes CASSRGSRNIQYF.

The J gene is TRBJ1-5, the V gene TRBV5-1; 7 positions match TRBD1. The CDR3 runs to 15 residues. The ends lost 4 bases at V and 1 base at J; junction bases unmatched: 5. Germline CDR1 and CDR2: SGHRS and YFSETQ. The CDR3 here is CASSPGQASNQPQHF. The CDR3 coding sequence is TGCGCCAGCAGCCCTGGACAGGCAAGCAATCAGCCCCAGCATTTT.

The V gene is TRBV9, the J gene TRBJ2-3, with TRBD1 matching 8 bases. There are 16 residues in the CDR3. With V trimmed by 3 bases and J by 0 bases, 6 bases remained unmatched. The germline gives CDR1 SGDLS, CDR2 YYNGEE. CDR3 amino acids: CASSARGDRSTDTQYF. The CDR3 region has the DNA TGTGCCAGCAGCGCCAGGGGGGACAGGAGCACAGATACGCAGTATTTT. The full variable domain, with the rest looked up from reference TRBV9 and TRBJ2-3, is DSGVTQTPKHLITATGQRVTLRCSPRSGDLSVYWYQQSLDQGLQFLIQYYNGEERAKGNILERFSAQQFPDLHSELNLSSLELGDSALYFCASSARGDRSTDTQYFGPGTRLTVL.

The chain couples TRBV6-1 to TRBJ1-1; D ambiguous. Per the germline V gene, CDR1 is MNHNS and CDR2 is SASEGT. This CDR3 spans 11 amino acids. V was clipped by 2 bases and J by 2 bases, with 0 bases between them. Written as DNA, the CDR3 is TGTGCCAGCAGTGAAAACACTGAAGCTTTCTTT. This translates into CASSENTEAFF.

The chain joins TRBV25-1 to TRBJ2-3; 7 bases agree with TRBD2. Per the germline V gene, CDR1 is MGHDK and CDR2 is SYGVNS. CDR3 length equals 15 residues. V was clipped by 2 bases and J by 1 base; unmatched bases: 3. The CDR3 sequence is CASSEKGRGTDTQYF. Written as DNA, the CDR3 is TGTGCCAGCAGTGAAAAAGGGAGGGGCACAGATACGCAGTATTTT.

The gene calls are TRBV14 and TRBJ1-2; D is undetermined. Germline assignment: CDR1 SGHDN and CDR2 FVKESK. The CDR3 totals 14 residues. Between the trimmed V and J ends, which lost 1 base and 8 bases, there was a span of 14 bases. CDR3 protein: CASSQGMTLLGYTF. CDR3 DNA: TGTGCCAGCAGCCAAGGGATGACACTTTTGGGCTACACCTTC.

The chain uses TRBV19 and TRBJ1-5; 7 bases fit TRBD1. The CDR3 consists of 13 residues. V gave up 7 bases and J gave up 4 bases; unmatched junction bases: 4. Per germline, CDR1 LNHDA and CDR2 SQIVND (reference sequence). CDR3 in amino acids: CASMGTANQPQHF. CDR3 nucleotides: TGTGCCAGTATGGGGACAGCTAATCAGCCCCAGCATTTT. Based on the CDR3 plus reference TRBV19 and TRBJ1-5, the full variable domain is DGGITQSPKYLFRKEGQNVTLSCEQNLNHDAMYWYRQDPGQGLRLIYYSQIVNDFQKGDIAEGYSVSREKKESFPLTVTSAQKNPTAFYLCASMGTANQPQHFGDGTRLSIL.

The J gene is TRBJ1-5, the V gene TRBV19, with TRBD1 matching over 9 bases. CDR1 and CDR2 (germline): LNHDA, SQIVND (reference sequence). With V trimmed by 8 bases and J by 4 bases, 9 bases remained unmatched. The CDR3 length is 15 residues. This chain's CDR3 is CASYPDRGKNQPQHF. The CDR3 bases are TGTGCCAGTTATCCGGACAGGGGAAAAAATCAGCCCCAGCATTTT.

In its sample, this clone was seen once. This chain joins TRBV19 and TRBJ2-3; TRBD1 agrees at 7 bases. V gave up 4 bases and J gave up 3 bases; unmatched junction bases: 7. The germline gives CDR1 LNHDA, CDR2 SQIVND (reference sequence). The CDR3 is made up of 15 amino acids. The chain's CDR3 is CASSTTGVRTDTQYF. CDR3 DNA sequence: TGTGCCAGTAGTACCACAGGGGTGAGGACAGATACGCAGTATTTT.

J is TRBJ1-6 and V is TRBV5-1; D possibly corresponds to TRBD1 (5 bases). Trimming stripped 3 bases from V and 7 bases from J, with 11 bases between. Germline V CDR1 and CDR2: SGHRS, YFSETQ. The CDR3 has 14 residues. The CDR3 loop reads CASSSGVVNSPLHF. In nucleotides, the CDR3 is TGCGCCAGCAGCTCGGGGGTAGTGAATTCACCCCTCCACTTT.